This T cell receptor beta chain was sequenced for a study of Tregs in tolerant kidney transplant recipients. Findings and caveats of the study: Expanding Tregs on activated donor B cells appeared to best identify donor-specific TCRbeta clones. The small number of patients limits these findings pending further validation.

A note on this clone: The antigen is undetermined.

Germline V gene data show CDR1 as SEHNR and CDR2 as FQNEAQ (reference sequence). V gave up 1 base and J gave up 5 bases, with 8 bases separating them. The CDR3 is 13 residues long. Unstimulated regulatory T cells (CD4+CD25+CD127-), CD4+CD25- non-regulatory cells, CD4 and CD8 cells were FACS-sorted from thawed PBMCs. Thawed PBMCs were rested overnight at 37°C with 200 to 250 IU/ml IL-2 before regulatory T cell sorting. Clones were read by immunoSEQ multiplex PCR, and TCRdb kept only the in-frame ones, dropping some. The data hold 50,000 or so clones, with roughly nine tenths observed a single time. This rearrangement joins TRBV7-9 to TRBJ2-5; the D is unclear. Material for sequencing was Tregs from blood. The receptor was isolated from a human donor in good health. The CDR3 is CASSLGFAETQYF. CDR3 DNA: TGTGCCAGCAGCTTAGGGTTCGCGGAGACCCAGTACTTC.